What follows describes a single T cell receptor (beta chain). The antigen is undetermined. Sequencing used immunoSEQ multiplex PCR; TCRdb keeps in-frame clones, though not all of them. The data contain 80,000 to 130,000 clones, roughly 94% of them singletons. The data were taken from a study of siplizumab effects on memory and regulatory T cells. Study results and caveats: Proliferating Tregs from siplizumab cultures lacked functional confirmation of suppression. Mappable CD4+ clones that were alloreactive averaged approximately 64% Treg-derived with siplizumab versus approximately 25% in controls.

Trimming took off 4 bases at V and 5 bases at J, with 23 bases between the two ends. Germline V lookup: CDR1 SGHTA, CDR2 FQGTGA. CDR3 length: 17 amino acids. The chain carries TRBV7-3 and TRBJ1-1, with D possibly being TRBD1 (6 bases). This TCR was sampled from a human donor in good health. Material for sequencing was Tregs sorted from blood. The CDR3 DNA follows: TGTGCCAGCAGCTCGCTGACAGGACTCCCACCAGGGACTGAAGCTTTCTTT. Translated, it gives CASSSLTGLPPGTEAFF. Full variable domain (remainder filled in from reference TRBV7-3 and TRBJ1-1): GAGVSQTPSNKVTEKGKYVELRCDPISGHTALYWYRQSLGQGPEFLIYFQGTGAADDSGLPNDRFFAVRPEGSVSTLKIQRTERGDSAVYLCASSSLTGLPPGTEAFFGQGTRLTVV.